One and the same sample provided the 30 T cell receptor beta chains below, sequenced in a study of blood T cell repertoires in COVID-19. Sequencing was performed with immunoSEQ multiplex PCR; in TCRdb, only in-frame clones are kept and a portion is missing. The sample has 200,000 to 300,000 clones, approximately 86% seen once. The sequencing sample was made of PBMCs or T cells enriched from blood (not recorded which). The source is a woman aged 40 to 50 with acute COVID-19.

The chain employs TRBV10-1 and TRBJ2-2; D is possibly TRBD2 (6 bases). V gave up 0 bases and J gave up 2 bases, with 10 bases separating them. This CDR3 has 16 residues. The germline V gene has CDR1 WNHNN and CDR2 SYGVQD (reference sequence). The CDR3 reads CASSESGGGNTGELFF. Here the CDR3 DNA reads TGCGCCAGCAGTGAGTCCGGGGGTGGCAACACCGGGGAGCTGTTTTTT.

CDR3 amino acids: CASSPPVDTQYF. CDR3 nucleotides: TGTGCCAGCAGCCCGCCGGTGGATACGCAGTATTTT. The rearrangement links TRBV7-8 to TRBJ2-3, with no clear D. V lost 5 bases to trimming and J lost 6 bases, with 9 bases between them. The germline gives CDR1 SGHVS, CDR2 FQNEAQ. The CDR3 runs to 12 residues.

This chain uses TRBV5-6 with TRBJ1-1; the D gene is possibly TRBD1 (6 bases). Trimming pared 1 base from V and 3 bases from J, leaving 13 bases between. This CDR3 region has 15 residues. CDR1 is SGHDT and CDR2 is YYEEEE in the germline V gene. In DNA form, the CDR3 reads TGTGCCAGCAGCTTGTTAAGGGGGGGATACACTGAAGCTTTCTTT. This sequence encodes CASSLLRGGYTEAFF. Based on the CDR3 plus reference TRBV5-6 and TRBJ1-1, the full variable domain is DAGVTQSPTHLIKTRGQQVTLRCSPKSGHDTVSWYQQALGQGPQFIFQYYEEEERQRGNFPDRFSGHQFPNYSSELNVNALLLGDSALYLCASSLLRGGYTEAFFGQGTRLTVV.

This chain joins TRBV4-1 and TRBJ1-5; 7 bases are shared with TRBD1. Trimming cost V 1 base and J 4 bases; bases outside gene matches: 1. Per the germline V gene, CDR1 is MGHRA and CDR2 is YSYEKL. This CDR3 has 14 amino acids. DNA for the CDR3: TGCGCCAGCAGCCAAGTGGGACAGAATCAGCCCCAGCATTTT. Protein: CASSQVGQNQPQHF.

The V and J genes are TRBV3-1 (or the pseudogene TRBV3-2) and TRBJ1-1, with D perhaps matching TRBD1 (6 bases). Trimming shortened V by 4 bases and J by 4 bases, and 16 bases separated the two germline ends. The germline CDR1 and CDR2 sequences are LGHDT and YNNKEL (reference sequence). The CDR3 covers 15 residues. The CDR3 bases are TGTGCCAGCAGCCCTCGGACAGCCGGAGTCACTGAAGCTTTCTTT. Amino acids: CASSPRTAGVTEAFF.

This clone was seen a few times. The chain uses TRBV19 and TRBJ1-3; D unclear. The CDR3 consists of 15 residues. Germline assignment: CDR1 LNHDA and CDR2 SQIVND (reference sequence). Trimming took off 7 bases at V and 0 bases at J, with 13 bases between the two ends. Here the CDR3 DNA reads TGTGCCAGTACCGAGCAAGGAGCCTCTGGAAACACCATATATTTT. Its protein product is CASTEQGASGNTIYF.

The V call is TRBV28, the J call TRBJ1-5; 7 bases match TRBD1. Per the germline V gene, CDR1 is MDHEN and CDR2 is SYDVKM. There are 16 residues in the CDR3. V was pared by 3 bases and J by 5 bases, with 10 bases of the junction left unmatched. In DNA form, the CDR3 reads TGTGCCAGCAGTTTCCCCCAGGGGGATGGGCATCAGCCCCAGCATTTT. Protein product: CASSFPQGDGHQPQHF.

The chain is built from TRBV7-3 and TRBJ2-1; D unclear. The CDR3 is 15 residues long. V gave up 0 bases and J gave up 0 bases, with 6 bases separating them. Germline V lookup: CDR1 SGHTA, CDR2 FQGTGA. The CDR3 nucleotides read TGTGCCAGCAGCTTAACGGCAGGCTCCTACAATGAGCAGTTCTTC. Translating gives CASSLTAGSYNEQFF.

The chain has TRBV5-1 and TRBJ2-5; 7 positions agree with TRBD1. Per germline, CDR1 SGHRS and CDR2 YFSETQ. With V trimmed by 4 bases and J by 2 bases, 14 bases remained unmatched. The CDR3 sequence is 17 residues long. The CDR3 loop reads CASSVTWDRFVQETQYF. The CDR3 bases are TGCGCCAGCAGCGTGACCTGGGACAGATTTGTACAAGAGACCCAGTACTTC.

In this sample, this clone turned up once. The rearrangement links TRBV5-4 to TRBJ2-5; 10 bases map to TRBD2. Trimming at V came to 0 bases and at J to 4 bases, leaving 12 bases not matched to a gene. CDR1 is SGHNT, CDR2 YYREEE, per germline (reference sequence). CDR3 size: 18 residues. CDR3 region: CASSLELGLAGESETQYF. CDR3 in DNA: TGTGCCAGCAGCTTGGAGTTAGGCCTAGCGGGAGAGTCAGAGACCCAGTACTTC.

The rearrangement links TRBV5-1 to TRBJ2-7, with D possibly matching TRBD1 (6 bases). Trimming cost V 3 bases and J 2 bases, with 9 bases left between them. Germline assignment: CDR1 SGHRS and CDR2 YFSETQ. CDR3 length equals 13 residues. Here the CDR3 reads CASSSTGPYEQYF. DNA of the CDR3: TGCGCCAGCAGCTCGACAGGACCCTACGAGCAGTACTTC.

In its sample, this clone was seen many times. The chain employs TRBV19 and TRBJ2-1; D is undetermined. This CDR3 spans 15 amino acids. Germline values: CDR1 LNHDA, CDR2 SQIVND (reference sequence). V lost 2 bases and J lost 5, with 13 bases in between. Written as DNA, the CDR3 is TGTGCCAGTAGTATATCCTCTTCACCTAACAATGAGCAGTTCTTC. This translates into CASSISSSPNNEQFF.

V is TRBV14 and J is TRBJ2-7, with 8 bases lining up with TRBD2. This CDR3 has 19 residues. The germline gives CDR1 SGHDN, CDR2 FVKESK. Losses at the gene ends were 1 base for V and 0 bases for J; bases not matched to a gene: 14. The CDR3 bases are TGTGCCAGCAGCCAAGTTGTTGGGGTAGCGGGACGCAGCTCCTACGAGCAGTACTTC. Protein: CASSQVVGVAGRSSYEQYF.

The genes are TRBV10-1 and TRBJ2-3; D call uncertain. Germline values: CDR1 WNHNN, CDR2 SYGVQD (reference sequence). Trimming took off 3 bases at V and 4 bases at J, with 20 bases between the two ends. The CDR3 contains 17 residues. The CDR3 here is CASSDNRRISVPDTQYF. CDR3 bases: TGCGCCAGCAGTGATAATAGGCGGATCTCGGTCCCAGATACGCAGTATTTT.

The CDR3 DNA is TGTGCCAGTAGTCCCATGGCGGGGGTATCGTACAATGAGCAGTTCTTC. It translates to CASSPMAGVSYNEQFF. J is TRBJ2-1 and V is TRBV19, with 7 bases lining up with TRBD2. The CDR3 totals 16 residues. V trimming: 5 bases; J trimming: 4 bases; junction bases outside the gene matches: 11. Germline-derived CDR1 and CDR2 are LNHDA and SQIVND (reference sequence).

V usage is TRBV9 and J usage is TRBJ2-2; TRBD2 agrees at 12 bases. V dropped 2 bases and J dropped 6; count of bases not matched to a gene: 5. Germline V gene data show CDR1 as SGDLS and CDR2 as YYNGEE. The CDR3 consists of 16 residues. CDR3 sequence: CASSVRLAGVAGELFF. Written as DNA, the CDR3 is TGTGCCAGCAGCGTGAGACTAGCGGGAGTGGCCGGGGAGCTGTTTTTT.

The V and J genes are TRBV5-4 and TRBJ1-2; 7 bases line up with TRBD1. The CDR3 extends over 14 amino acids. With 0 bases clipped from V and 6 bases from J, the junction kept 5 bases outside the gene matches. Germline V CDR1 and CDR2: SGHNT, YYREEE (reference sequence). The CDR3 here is CASSLVQGVDGYTF. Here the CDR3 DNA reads TGTGCCAGCAGCTTGGTTCAGGGGGTGGATGGCTACACCTTC.

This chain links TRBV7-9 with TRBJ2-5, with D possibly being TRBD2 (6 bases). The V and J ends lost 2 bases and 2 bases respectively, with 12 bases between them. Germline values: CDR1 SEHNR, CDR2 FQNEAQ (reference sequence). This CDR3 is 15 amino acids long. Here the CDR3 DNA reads TGTGCCAGCAGCTTACACGCCGGGGGACAAGAGACCCAGTACTTC. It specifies CASSLHAGGQETQYF.

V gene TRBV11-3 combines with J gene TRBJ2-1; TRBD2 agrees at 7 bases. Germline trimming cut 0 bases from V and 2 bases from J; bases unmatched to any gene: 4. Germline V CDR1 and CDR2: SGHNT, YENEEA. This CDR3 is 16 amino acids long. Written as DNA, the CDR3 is TGTGCCAGCAGCTTAGAACTTGCGGGAGCCTACAATGAGCAGTTCTTC. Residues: CASSLELAGAYNEQFF.

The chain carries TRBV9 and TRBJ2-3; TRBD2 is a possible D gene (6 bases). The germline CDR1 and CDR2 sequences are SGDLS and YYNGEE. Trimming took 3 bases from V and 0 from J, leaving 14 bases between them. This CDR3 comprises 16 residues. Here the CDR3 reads CASSAGGRVSTDTQYF. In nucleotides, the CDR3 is TGTGCCAGCAGCGCCGGAGGGCGGGTGAGCACAGATACGCAGTATTTT.

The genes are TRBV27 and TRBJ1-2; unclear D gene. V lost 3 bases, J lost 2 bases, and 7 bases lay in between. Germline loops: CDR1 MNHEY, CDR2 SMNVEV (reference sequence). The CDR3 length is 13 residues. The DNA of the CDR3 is TGTGCCAGCAGTTTTACACCGAACTATGGCTACACCTTC. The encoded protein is CASSFTPNYGYTF.

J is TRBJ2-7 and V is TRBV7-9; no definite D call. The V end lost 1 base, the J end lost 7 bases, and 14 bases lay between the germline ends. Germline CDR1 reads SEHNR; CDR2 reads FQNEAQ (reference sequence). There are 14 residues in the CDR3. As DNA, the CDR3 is TGTGCCAGCAGCTTAGATGTGCGGAACCGGGAGCAGTACTTC. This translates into CASSLDVRNREQYF.

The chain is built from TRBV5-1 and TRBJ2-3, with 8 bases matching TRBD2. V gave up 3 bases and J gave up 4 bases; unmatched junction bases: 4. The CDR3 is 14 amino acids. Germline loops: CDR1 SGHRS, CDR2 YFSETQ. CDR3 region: CASSSGLEADTQYF. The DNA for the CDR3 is TGCGCCAGCAGCTCGGGACTAGAAGCAGATACGCAGTATTTT.

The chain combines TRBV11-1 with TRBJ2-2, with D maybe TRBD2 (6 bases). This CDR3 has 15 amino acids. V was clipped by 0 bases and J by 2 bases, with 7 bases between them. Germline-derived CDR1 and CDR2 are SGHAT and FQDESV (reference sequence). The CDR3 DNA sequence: TGTGCCAGCAGCTTAGCGGGACTCAACACCGGGGAGCTGTTTTTT. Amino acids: CASSLAGLNTGELFF.

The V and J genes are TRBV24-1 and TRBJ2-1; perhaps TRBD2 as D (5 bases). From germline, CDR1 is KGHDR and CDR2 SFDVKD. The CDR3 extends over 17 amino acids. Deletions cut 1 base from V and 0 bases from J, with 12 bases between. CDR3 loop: CATSDFGGQSSYNEQFF. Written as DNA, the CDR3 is TGTGCCACCAGTGATTTCGGCGGGCAGAGCTCCTACAATGAGCAGTTCTTC.

Written as DNA, the CDR3 is TGTGCCAGCAGTTACGGAGCGGGAGCGGGCACAGATACGCAGTATTTT. Translation: CASSYGAGAGTDTQYF. The chain links TRBV6-5 to TRBJ2-3; 8 bases fit TRBD2. Germline CDR1 reads MNHEY; CDR2 reads SVGAGI. The CDR3 loop spans 16 amino acids. J was trimmed by 1 base and V by 2 bases; bases with no gene match: 5.

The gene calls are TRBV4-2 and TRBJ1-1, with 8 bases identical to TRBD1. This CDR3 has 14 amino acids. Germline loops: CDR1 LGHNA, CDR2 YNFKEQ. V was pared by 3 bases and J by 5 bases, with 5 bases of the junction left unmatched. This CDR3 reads CASSHGQGGTEAFF. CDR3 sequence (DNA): TGTGCCAGCAGCCACGGACAGGGAGGGACTGAAGCTTTCTTT.

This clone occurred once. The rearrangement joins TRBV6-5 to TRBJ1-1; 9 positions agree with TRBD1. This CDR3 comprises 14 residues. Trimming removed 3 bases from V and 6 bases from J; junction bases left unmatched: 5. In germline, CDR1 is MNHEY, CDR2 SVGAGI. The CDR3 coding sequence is TGTGCCAGCAGTTATTACAGGGGGCAGTCTGAAGCTTTCTTT. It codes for CASSYYRGQSEAFF.

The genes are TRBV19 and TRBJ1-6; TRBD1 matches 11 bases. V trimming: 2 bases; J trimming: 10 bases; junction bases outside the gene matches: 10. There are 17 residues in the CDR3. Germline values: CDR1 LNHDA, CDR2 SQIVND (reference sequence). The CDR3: CASSIFSGQGAVSPLHF. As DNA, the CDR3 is TGTGCCAGTAGTATATTCTCCGGACAGGGGGCCGTGTCACCCCTCCACTTT.

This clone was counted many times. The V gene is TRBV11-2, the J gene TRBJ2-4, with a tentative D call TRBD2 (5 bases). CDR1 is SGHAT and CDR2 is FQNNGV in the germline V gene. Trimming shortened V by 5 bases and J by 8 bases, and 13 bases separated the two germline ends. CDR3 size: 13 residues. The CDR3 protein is CASSHGSGDIQYF. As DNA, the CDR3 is TGTGCCAGCAGCCACGGGTCCGGGGACATTCAGTACTTC.